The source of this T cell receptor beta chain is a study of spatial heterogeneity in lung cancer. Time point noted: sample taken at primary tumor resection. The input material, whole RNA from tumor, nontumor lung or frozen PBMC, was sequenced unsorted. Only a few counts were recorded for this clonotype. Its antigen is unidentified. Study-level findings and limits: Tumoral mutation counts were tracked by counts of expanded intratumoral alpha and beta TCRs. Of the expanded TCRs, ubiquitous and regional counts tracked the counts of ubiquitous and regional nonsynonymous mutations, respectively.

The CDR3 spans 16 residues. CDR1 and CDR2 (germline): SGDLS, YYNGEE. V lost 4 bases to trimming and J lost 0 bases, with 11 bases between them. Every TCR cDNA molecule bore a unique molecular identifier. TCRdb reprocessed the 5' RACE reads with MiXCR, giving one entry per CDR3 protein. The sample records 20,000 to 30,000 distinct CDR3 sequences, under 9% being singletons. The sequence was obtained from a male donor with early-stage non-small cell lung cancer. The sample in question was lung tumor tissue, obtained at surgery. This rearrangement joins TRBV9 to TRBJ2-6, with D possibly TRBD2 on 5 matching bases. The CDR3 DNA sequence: TGTGCCAGCAGCCTACTGGGAGACTCTGGGGCCAACGTCCTGACTTTC. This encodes CASSLLGDSGANVLTF.